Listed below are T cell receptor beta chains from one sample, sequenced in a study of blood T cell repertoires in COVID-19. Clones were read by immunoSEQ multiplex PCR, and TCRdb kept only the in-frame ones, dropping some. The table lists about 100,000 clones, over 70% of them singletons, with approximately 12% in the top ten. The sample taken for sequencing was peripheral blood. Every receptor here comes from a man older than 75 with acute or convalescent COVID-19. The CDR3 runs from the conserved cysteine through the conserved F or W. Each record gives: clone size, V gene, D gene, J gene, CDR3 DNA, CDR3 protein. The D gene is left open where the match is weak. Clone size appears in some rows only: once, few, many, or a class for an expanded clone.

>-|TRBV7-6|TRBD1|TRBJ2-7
TGTGCCAGCAGCCGGGGACAGGGGGAATCCTACGAGCAGTACTTC
CASSRGQGESYEQYF
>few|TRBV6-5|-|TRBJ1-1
TGTGCCAGCCAATTTTCCCGGGGGGGGAACACTGAAGCTTTCTTT
CASQFSRGGNTEAFF
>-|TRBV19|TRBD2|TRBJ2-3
TGTGCCAGTAGTACCCCCGGGACTAGAAGACTTACAGATACGCAGTATTTT
CASSTPGTRRLTDTQYF
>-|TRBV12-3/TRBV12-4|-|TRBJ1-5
TGTGCCAGCCGGGGGGGTTCAGGTCAGCCCCAGCATTTT
CASRGGSGQPQHF
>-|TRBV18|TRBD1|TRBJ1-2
TGTGCCAGCTCGGGGACAGATTCCTCCGGCTACACCTTC
CASSGTDSSGYTF
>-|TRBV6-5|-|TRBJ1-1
TGTGCCAGCAGTCTGGTCGCAGGGAACACTGAAGCTTTCTTT
CASSLVAGNTEAFF
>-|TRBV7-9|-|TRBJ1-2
TGTGCCAGCAGTCGACGTTACGCAGGGTTCTATGGCTACACCTTC
CASSRRYAGFYGYTF
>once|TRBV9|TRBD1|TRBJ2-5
TGTGCCAGCAGCGAGAGGACAGGGAGTGGGGAGACCCAGTACTTC
CASSERTGSGETQYF
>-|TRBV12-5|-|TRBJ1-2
TGTGCTAGTGGTTTGGGCGACAGGTTTTTTAACTATGGCTACACCTTC
CASGLGDRFFNYGYTF
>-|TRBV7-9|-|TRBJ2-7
TGTGCCAGCAGCTTGTCCCAGATTACCTACGAGCAGTACTTC
CASSLSQITYEQYF
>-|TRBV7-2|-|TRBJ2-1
TGTGCCAGCATTATAGGGGGAGCCGCCTACAATGAGCAGTTCTTC
CASIIGGAAYNEQFF
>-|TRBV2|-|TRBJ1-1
TGTGCCAGCAGCAAATCGAGCACTGAAGCTTTCTTT
CASSKSSTEAFF
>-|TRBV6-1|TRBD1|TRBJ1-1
TGTGCCAGCAGTGTTGGTAGAGGAAGGGACAGAGGTTCATACACTGAAGCTTTCTTT
CASSVGRGRDRGSYTEAFF
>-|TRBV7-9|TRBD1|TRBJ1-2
TGTGCCAGCACCAGAGCAGGGGGCGAGGGCTACACCTTC
CASTRAGGEGYTF
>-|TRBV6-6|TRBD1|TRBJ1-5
TGTGCCAGCACCTTGACAGGGGCGGGCAATCAGCCCCAGCATTTT
CASTLTGAGNQPQHF
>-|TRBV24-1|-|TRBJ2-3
TGTGCCACCAGTGATTTGCCCGGTCGAACGGCGAGCGAAGATACGCAGTATTTT
CATSDLPGRTASEDTQYF
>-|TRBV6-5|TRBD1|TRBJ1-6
TGTGCCAGCAGAACAGGGGAAGATTCACCCCTCCACTTT
CASRTGEDSPLHF
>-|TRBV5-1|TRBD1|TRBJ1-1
TGCGCCAGCAGTTCCACAGGGGGCAACACTGAAGCTTTCTTT
CASSSTGGNTEAFF
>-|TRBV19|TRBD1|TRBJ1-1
TGTGCCAGTAGTATCACAGGGGGCACTGAAGCTTTCTTT
CASSITGGTEAFF
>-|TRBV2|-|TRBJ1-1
TGTGCCAGCAGTGTAGAGGACTCCGTCACTGAAGCTTTCTTT
CASSVEDSVTEAFF
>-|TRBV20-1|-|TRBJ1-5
TGCAGTGCTAGTTTGCAGGACTCAAATCAGCCCCAGCATTTT
CSASLQDSNQPQHF
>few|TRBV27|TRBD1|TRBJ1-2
TGTGCCAGCGGAGGACAGGGGGAGAATAACTATGGCTACACCTTC
CASGGQGENNYGYTF
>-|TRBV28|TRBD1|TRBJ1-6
TGTGCCAGCAGTTTAGGGACAGGGAGCCCGGCACCCCTCCACTTT
CASSLGTGSPAPLHF
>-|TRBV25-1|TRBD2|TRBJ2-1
TGTGCCAGCAGGGAAGCGGGGAGGGATGAGCAGTTCTTC
CASREAGRDEQFF
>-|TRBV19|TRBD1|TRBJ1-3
TGTGCCAGTGCCCTTTCGGGACAGCTCTCTGGAAACACCATATATTTT
CASALSGQLSGNTIYF
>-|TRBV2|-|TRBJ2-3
TGTGCCAGCGAGCGGAATACGCAGTATTTT
CASERNTQYF
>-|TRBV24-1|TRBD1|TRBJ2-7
TGTGCCACCAGTGATCCTAGGACAGGGGGCAGGCAGTACTTC
CATSDPRTGGRQYF
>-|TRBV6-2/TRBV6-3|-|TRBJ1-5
TGTGCCAGCAGTTACGGTGAGGGTTGGAATCAGCCCCAGCATTTT
CASSYGEGWNQPQHF
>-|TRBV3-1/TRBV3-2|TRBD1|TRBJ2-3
TGTGCCAGCAGCCGTGGACAGGGGGCGGATACGCAGTATTTT
CASSRGQGADTQYF
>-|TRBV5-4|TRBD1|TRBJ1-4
TGTGCCAGCAGCTACGGGACAGCACCTAATGAAAAACTGTTTTTT
CASSYGTAPNEKLFF
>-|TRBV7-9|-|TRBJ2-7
TGTGCCAGCAGCCGCGGGTTACCCTACGAGCAGTACTTC
CASSRGLPYEQYF
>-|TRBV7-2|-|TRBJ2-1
TGTGCCAGCAGCTTTGCCTCCGCCAGTCCCTACAATGAGCAGTTCTTC
CASSFASASPYNEQFF
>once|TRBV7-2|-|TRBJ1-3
TGTGCCAGCAGCACCGAGGGTATAGGAAACACCATATATTTT
CASSTEGIGNTIYF
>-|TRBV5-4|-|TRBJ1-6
TGTGCCAGCAAGGTCTCAGGAGGGATGAATTCACCCCTCCACTTT
CASKVSGGMNSPLHF
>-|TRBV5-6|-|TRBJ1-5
TGTGCCAGCAGTACGGAGAGGCGTCAGCCCCAGCATTTT
CASSTERRQPQHF
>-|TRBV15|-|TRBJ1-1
TGTGCCACCAGCAGAGATCTAGGGGCGGCCACTGAAGCTTTCTTT
CATSRDLGAATEAFF
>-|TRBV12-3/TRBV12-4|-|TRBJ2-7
TGTGCCAGCAGTTTTTCAGGGGACGAGCAGTACTTC
CASSFSGDEQYF
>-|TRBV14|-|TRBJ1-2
TGTGCCAGCAGCCAAGAGGTGGCAAGCTATGGCTACACCTTC
CASSQEVASYGYTF
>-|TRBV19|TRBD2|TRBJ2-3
TGTGCCAGTAGTGCCGAACTAGCGTCTAGCACAGATACGCAGTATTTT
CASSAELASSTDTQYF